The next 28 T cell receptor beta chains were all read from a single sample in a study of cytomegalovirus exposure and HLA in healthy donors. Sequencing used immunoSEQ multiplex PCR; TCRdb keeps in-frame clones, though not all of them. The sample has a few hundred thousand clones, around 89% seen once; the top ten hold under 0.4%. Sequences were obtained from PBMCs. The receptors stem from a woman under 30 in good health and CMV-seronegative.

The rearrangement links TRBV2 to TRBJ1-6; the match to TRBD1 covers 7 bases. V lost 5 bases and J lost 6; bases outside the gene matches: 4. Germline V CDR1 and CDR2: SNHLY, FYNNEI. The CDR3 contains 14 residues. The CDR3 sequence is CASSPGQFNSPLHF. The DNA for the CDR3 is TGTGCCAGCAGTCCGGGACAGTTTAATTCACCCCTCCACTTT.

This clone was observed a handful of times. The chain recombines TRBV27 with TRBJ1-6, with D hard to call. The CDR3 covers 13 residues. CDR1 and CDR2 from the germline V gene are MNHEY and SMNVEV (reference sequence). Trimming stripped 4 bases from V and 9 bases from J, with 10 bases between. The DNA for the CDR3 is TGTGCCAGCAGTTCGGGTCGAGGTTCACCCCTCCACTTT. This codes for CASSSGRGSPLHF.

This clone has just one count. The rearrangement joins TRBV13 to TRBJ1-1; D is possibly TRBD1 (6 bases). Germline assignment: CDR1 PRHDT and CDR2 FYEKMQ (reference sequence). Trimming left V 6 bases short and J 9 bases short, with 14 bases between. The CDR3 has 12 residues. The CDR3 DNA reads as TGTGCCAGCAGTACAGGGTTGGGGAAAGCTTTCTTT. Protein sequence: CASSTGLGKAFF.

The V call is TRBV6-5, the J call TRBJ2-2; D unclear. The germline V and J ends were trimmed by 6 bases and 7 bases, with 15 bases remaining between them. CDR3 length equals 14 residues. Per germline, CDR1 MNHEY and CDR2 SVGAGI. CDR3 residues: CASSPGVLSGELFF. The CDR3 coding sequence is TGTGCCAGCAGCCCGGGTGTCCTTAGCGGGGAGCTGTTTTTT.

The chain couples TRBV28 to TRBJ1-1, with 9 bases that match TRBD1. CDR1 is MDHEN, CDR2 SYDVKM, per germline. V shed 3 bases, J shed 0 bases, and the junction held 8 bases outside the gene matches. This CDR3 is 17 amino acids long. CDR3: CASSFLDRGALNTEAFF. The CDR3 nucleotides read TGTGCCAGCAGTTTCTTAGACAGGGGGGCCCTGAACACTGAAGCTTTCTTT.

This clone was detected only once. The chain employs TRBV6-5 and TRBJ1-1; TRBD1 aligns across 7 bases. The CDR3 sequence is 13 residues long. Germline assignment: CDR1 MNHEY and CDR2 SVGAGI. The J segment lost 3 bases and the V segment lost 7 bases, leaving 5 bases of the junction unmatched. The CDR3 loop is CASTQDRDTEAFF. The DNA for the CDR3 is TGTGCCAGCACCCAAGACAGGGACACTGAAGCTTTCTTT.

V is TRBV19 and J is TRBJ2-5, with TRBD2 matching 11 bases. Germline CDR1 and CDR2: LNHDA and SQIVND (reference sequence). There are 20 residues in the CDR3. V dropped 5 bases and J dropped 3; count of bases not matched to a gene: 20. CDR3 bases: TGTGCCAGTAGTTTGAGGGTCAAGACTAGCGGGAAGTTGGGGGAAGAGACCCAGTACTTC. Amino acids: CASSLRVKTSGKLGEETQYF.

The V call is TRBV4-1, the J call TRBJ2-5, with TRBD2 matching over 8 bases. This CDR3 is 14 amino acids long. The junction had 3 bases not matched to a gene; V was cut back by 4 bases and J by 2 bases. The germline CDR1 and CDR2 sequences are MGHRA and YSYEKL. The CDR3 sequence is CASSLRGGQETQYF. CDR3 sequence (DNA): TGCGCCAGCAGCCTCCGCGGGGGGCAAGAGACCCAGTACTTC.

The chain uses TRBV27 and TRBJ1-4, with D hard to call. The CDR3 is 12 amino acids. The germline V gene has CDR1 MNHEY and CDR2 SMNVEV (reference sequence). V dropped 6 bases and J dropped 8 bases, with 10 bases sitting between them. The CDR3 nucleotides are TGTGCCAGCAGAGATTACGAGGAAAAACTGTTTTTT. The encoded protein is CASRDYEEKLFF.

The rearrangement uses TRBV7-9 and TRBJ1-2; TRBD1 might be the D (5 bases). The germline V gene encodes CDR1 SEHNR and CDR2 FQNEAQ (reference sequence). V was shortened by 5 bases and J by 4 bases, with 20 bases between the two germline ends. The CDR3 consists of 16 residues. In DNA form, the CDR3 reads TGTGCCAGCAGCCAGCGAAACGGACACTCAGCCTATGGCTACACCTTC. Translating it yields CASSQRNGHSAYGYTF.

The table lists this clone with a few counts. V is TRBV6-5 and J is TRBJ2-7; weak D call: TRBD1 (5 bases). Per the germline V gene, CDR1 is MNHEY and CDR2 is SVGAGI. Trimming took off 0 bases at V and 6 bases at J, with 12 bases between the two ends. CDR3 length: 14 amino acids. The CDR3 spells CASSYSSRVGEQYV. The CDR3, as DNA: TGTGCCAGCAGTTACTCGAGCAGGGTGGGCGAGCAGTACGTC.

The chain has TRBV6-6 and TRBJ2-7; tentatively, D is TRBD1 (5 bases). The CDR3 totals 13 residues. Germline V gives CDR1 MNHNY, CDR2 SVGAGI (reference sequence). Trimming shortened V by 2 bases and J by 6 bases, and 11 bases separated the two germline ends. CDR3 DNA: TGTGCCAGCAGTTACACCGGACAAAGCGAGCAGTACGTC. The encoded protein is CASSYTGQSEQYV.

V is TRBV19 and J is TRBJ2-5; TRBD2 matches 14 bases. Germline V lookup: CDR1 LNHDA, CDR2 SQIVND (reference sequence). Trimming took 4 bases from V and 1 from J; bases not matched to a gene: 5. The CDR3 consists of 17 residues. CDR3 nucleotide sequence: TGTGCCAGTAGTAAGGGGACTAGCGGGGGCCTCCAAGAGACCCAGTACTTC. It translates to CASSKGTSGGLQETQYF.

CDR3 amino acids: CASSLVSGQGDKGYTF. The CDR3 nucleotides are TGTGCCAGCAGCTTAGTATCGGGACAGGGCGATAAAGGCTACACCTTC. This chain links TRBV7-9 with TRBJ1-2, with 9 bases identical to TRBD1. The V gene's germline CDR1 is SEHNR and CDR2 FQNEAQ (reference sequence). The CDR3 contains 16 residues. V shed 1 base and J 8 bases; nucleotides not matched to a gene: 11.

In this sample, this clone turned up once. The DNA for the CDR3 is TGTGCCAGCAGCTTAGGGACATACGAGCAGTACGTC. Translating gives CASSLGTYEQYV. This sequence joins TRBV7-8 and TRBJ2-7; D perhaps matches TRBD1 (5 bases). The V end was cut by 1 base, the J end by 4 bases, with 5 bases between. The CDR3 spans 12 residues. Germline V lookup: CDR1 SGHVS, CDR2 FQNEAQ.

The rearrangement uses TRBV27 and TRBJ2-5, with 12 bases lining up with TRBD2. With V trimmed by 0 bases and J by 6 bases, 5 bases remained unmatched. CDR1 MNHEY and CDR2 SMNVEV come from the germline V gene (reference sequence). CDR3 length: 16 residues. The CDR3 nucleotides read TGTGCCAGCAGTTTATCAGCTAGCGGGGGGGCGCAGACCCAGTACTTC. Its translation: CASSLSASGGAQTQYF.

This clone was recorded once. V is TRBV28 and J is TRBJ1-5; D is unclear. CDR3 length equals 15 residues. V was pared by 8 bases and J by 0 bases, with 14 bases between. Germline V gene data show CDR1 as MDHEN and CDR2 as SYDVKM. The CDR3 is CASSDSVHSNQPQHF. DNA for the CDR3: TGTGCCAGCTCTGACTCGGTGCATAGCAATCAGCCCCAGCATTTT. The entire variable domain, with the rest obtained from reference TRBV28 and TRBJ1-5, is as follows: DVKVTQSSRYLVKRTGEKVFLECVQDMDHENMFWYRQDPGLGLRLIYFSYDVKMKEKGDIPEGYSVSREKKERFSLILESASTNQTSMYLCASSDSVHSNQPQHFGDGTRLSIL.

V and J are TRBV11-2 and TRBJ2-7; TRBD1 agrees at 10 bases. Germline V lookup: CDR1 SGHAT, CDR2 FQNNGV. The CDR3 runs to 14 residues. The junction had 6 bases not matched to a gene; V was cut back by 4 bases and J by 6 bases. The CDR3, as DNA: TGTGCCAGCAGCTCAAGGGACAGGGGCGGCGAGCAGTACGTC. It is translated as CASSSRDRGGEQYV.

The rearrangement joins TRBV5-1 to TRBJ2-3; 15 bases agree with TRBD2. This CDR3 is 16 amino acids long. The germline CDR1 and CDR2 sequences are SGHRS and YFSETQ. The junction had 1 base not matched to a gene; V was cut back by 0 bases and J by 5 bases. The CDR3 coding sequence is TGCGCCAGCAGCTTGGTGGGACTAGCGGGGGGAGATACGCAGTATTTT. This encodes CASSLVGLAGGDTQYF.

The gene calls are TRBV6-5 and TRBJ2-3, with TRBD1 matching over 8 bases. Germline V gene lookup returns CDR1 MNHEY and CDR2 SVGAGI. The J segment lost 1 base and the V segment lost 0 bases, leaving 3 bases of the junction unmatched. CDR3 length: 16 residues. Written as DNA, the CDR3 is TGTGCCAGCAGTTACTCGGAGACAGGGGGCACAGATACGCAGTATTTT. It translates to CASSYSETGGTDTQYF.

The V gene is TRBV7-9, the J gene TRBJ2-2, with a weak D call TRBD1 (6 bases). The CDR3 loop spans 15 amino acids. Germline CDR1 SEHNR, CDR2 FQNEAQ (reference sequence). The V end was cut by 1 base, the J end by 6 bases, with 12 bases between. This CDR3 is CASSLGGRSAGELFF. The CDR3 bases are TGTGCCAGCAGCTTAGGGGGGCGGAGTGCCGGGGAGCTGTTTTTT.

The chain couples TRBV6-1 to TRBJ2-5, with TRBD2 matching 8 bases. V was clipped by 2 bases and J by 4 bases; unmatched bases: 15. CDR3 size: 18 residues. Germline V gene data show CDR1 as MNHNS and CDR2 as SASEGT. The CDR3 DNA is TGTGCCAGCAGTGAAAACGCCCTGGTAGCGGGGTTACGAGAGACCCAGTACTTC. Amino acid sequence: CASSENALVAGLRETQYF.

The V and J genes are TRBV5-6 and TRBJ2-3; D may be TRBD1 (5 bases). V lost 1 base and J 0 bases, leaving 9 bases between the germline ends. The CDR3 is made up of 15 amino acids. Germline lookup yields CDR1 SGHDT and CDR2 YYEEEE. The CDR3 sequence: CASSLKPGSTDTQYF. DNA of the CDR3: TGTGCCAGCAGCTTGAAGCCAGGGAGCACAGATACGCAGTATTTT.

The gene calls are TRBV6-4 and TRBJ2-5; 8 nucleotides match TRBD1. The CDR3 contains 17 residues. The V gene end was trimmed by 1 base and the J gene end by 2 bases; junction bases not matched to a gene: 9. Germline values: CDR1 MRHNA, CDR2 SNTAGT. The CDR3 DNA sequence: TGTGCCAGCAGTGACTTTGGGTGGGGGACAGGTCAAGAGACCCAGTACTTC. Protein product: CASSDFGWGTGQETQYF.

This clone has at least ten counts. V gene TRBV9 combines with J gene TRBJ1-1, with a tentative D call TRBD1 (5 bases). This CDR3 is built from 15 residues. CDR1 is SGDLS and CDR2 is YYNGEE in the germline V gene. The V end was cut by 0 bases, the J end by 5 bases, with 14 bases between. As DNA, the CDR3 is TGTGCCAGCAGCGTAGGTAAGGGGCTGGGTACTGAAGCTTTCTTT. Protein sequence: CASSVGKGLGTEAFF.

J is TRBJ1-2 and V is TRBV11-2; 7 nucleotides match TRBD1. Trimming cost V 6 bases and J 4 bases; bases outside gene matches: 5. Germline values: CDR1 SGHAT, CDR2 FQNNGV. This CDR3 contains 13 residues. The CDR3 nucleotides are TGTGCCAGCAGTTACGGGACAGCCTATGGCTACACCTTC. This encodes CASSYGTAYGYTF.

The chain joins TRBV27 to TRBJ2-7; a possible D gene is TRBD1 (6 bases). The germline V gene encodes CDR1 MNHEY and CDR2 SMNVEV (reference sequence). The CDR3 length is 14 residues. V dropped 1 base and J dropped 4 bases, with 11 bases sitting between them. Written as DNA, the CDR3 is TGTGCCAGCAGTTTATACCCCGGACAGTACGAGCAGTACTTC. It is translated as CASSLYPGQYEQYF.

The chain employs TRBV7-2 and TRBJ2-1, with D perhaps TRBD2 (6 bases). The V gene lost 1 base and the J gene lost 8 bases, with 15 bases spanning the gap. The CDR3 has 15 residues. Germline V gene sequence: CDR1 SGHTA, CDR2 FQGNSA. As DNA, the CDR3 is TGTGCCAGCAGCTTAGTGGCGGACTACCAGCATGAGCAGTTCTTC. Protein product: CASSLVADYQHEQFF.